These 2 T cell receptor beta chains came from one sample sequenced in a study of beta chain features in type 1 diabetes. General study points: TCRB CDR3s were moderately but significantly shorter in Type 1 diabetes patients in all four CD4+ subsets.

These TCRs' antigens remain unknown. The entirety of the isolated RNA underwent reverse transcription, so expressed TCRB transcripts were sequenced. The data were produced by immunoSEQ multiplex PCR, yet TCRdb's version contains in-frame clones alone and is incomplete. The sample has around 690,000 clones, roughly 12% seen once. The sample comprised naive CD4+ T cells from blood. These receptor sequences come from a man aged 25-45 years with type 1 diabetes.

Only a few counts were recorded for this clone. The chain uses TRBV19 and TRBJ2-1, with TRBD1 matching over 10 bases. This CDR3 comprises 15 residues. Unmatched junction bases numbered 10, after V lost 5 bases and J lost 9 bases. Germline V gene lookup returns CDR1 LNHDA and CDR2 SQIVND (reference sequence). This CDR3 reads CASSARRQGAGEQFF. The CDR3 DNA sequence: TGTGCCAGTAGTGCCAGGAGACAGGGGGCAGGTGAGCAGTTCTTC.

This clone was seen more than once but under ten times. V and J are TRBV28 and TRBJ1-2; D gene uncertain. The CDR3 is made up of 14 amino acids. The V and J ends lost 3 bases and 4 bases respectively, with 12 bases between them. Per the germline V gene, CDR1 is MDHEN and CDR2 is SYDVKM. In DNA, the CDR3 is TGTGCCAGCAGTTTTAGTGGAGCGGGCTATGGCTACACCTTC. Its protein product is CASSFSGAGYGYTF.